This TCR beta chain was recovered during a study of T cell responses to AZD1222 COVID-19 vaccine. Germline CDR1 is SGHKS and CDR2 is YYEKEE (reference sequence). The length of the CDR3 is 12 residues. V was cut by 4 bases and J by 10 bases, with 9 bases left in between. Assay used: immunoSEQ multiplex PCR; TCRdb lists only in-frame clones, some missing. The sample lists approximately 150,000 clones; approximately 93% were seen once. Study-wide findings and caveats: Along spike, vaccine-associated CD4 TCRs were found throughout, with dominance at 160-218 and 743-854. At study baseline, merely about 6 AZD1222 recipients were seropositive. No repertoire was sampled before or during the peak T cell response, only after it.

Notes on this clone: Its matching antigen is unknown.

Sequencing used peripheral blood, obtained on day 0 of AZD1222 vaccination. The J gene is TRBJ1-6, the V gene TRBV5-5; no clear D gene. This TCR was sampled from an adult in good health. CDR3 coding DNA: TGTGCCAGCAGCCCCTTAGGGTCACCCCTCCACTTT. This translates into CASSPLGSPLHF.